Listed below are T cell receptor beta chains from one sample, sequenced in a study of CD8 T cells in ankylosing spondylitis. TCRdb processed the 5' RACE reads anew with MiXCR; each CDR3 protein has one entry. The sample has around 250,000 distinct CDR3 sequences, about 11% seen once. Sequenced: blood, either unsorted or a sorted T cell fraction (not recorded which). These receptors were taken from a male donor with ankylosing spondylitis or in good health (not recorded which). Each CDR3 is given with its conserved first and last residue. Fields, in order: clone size, J gene, D gene, V gene, CDR3 protein, CDR3 DNA. The D gene is left open where the match is weak. Clone size is stated in some rows and not others, as once, few, many or a class when expanded.

many TRBJ1-1 TRBD1 TRBV20-1 CSATETGLTEAFF TGCAGTGCTACCGAGACAGGGTTGACTGAAGCTTTCTTT
many TRBJ2-5 . TRBV5-1 CASSPPRGEETQYF TGCGCCAGCAGTCCCCCAAGGGGGGAAGAGACCCAGTACTTC
many TRBJ1-2 . TRBV6-5 CASSYRANYGYTF TGTGCCAGCAGTTACCGGGCTAACTATGGCTACACCTTC
few TRBJ2-5 TRBD2 TRBV7-2 CASSFSGSALGETQYF TGTGCCAGCAGCTTTAGCGGGAGCGCCTTGGGGGAGACCCAGTACTTC
many TRBJ2-3 TRBD2 TRBV5-1 CASSQGLAGTMDTQYF TGCGCCAGCAGCCAAGGACTAGCGGGAACGATGGATACGCAGTATTTT
many TRBJ2-7 TRBD1 TRBV10-3 CAISDRTGGSYEQYF TGTGCCATCAGTGATCGGACAGGGGGCTCCTACGAGCAGTACTTC
many TRBJ2-5 . TRBV5-1 CASSHPSGVETQYF TGCGCCAGCAGCCACCCATCGGGGGTCGAGACCCAGTACTTC
many TRBJ2-7 TRBD1 TRBV24-1 CATSDATGASYEQYF TGTGCCACCAGTGATGCGACAGGGGCCTCCTACGAGCAGTACTTC
many TRBJ2-7 . TRBV5-1 CASSLAPVGSGGLYEQYF TGCGCCAGCAGCTTGGCCCCGGTGGGGTCTGGAGGCCTATACGAGCAGTACTTC
many TRBJ2-1 . TRBV29-1 CSAAGTDGNEQFF TGCAGCGCCGCGGGGACAGATGGGAATGAGCAGTTCTTC
many TRBJ2-3 TRBD1 TRBV15 CATSRRTGSTDTQYF TGTGCCACCAGCAGGCGGACAGGGAGCACAGATACGCAGTATTTT
many TRBJ1-2 . TRBV5-1 CASSSDGSYGYTF TGCGCCAGCAGCTCAGACGGGAGCTATGGCTACACCTTC
few TRBJ1-2 . TRBV7-8 CASSLNRGIYYNYGYTF TGTGCCAGCAGCTTAAACCGGGGAATCTATTATAACTATGGCTACACCTTC
many TRBJ1-3 . TRBV6-1 CASSSYSRTRSGNTIYF TGTGCCAGCAGTAGCTATTCGCGAACCCGCTCTGGAAACACCATATATTTT
. TRBJ1-2 TRBD1 TRBV10-3 CAISRTGEYYGYTF TGTGCCATCAGCCGGACAGGTGAATACTATGGCTACACCTTC
. TRBJ2-1 TRBD2 TRBV20-1 CSAPGGGSGEQFF TGCAGTGCTCCCGGCGGGGGGTCGGGTGAGCAGTTCTTC
. TRBJ2-7 TRBD2 TRBV6-1 CASRSELAANYEQYF TGTGCCAGCAGGAGCGAACTAGCGGCCAACTACGAGCAGTACTTC
many TRBJ2-7 . TRBV6-1 CASSESLAWGTYEQYF TGTGCCAGCAGTGAATCCTTAGCGTGGGGGACCTACGAGCAGTACTTC
few TRBJ2-7 TRBD1 TRBV3-1 CASSQGDRGLEQYF TGTGCCAGCAGCCAAGGTGACAGGGGGCTTGAGCAGTACTTC
. TRBJ2-2 . TRBV9 CASSVGTLRGSGELFF TGTGCCAGCAGCGTAGGGACACTTAGGGGATCCGGGGAGCTGTTTTTT